Detailed here is one T cell receptor beta chain. Different DNA sequences within this sample yield the same CDR3. The data are from a study of blood T cell repertoires in COVID-19. There are 14 residues in the CDR3. V was shortened by 4 bases and J by 2 bases, with 10 bases between the two germline ends. The germline CDR1 and CDR2 sequences are SGDLS and YYNGEE. Sequencing was performed with immunoSEQ multiplex PCR; in TCRdb, only in-frame clones are kept and a portion is missing. The repertoire has about 200,000 clones, about 90% of them found once; the top ten carry 1.5% to 2%. The sequenced sample consisted of peripheral blood. The receptor's source is a middle-aged man with active or convalescent COVID-19. The chain couples TRBV9 to TRBJ1-5; no firm D call. CDR3 DNA sequence: TGTGCCAGCAGCCCAGGAGGCGGCAATCAGCCCCAGCATTTT. This codes for CASSPGGGNQPQHF. Supplemented by reference TRBV9 and TRBJ1-5, the full variable domain reads DSGVTQTPKHLITATGQRVTLRCSPRSGDLSVYWYQQSLDQGLQFLIQYYNGEERAKGNILERFSAQQFPDLHSELNLSSLELGDSALYFCASSPGGGNQPQHFGDGTRLSIL.